Only a few counts were recorded for the clone carrying this TCR beta chain. This specimen belongs to a study of T cells after yellow fever vaccination. MiXCR was run by TCRdb on the 5' RACE reads, yielding one entry per CDR3 protein. The sample contains 550,000 to 750,000 distinct CDR3 sequences, roughly 14% of which appear only once. J lost 7 bases, V lost 3 bases, and 8 bases had no gene match. Germline V gene lookup returns CDR1 MNHEY and CDR2 SVGAGI. The CDR3 covers 15 residues. The chain links TRBV6-5 to TRBJ2-2, with 7 bases aligning to TRBD2. This receptor was obtained from a young man who received the YFV17D yellow fever vaccine. The starting material was PBMCs, obtained on the day of the yellow fever booster vaccination. CDR3 loop: CASSYKLASGGELFF. Written as DNA, the CDR3 is TGTGCCAGCAGTTATAAGTTGGCTAGCGGCGGGGAGCTGTTTTTT.